This T cell receptor beta chain emerged from a study of beta chain features in type 1 diabetes. Broader study findings: Type 1 diabetes patients had TCRB CDR3s that were shorter (moderately but significantly so) in all four CD4+ subsets.

Expressed TCRB transcripts were sequenced after all isolated RNA was converted to cDNA. Assay used: immunoSEQ multiplex PCR; TCRdb lists only in-frame clones, some missing. The table lists 150,000 to 200,000 clones, 63% of them singletons. With respect to this clone: Its antigen remains unknown.

The TCR was taken from a man under 40 with type 1 diabetes. The sequenced sample consisted of naive CD4+ T cells from blood.

DNA for the CDR3: TGTGCCAGCAGCCTCGAGACAGGGAATGAAAAACTGTTTTTT. This translates into CASSLETGNEKLFF. The rearrangement joins TRBV7-2 to TRBJ1-4; 7 bases fit TRBD1. Germline-derived CDR1 and CDR2 are SGHTA and FQGNSA. V shed 5 bases, J shed 5 bases, and the junction held 5 bases outside the gene matches. The CDR3 has 14 amino acids.